The rows below give T cell receptor beta chains drawn from one sample of a study of lymphopenia after photon versus proton radiotherapy. Sequenced by immunoSEQ multiplex PCR; TCRdb stores in-frame clones only, minus some. The repertoire has roughly 14,000 clones, under 90% of them found once; the top ten carry 25% to 30%. Sequenced material: peripheral blood, taken from a patient treated with photon-based radiotherapy. The source of these receptors is a man aged 50-60 years with gastric cancer. Both conserved end residues are part of each CDR3. A D gene is named only where the DNA matches it firmly. Where a row states a size, it is once, few, many or the class of an expanded clone; other rows omit it.

length,J,size,V,D,CDR3,DNA
15,TRBJ1-1,-,TRBV7-3,-,CASSLGGTTNTEAFF,TGTGCCAGCAGCCTAGGGGGGACAACTAACACTGAAGCTTTCTTT
15,TRBJ2-7,-,TRBV6-4,TRBD1,CASSPQGQGSYEQYF,TGTGCCAGCAGTCCCCAAGGACAGGGCTCCTACGAGCAGTACTTC
15,TRBJ2-2,-,TRBV7-3,TRBD1,CASSFGTGITGELFF,TGTGCCAGCAGCTTCGGGACAGGGATCACCGGGGAGCTGTTTTTT
19,TRBJ2-2,-,TRBV9,TRBD2,CASSPHPSGGPLNTGELFF,TGTGCCAGCAGCCCTCATCCCAGCGGGGGTCCACTAAACACCGGGGAGCTGTTTTTT
13,TRBJ2-1,-,TRBV6-4,-,CAPLLGSGNEQFF,TGTGCCCCCTTGTTGGGGTCGGGTAATGAGCAGTTCTTC
14,TRBJ2-5,-,TRBV27,TRBD1,CASSSLQGQETQYF,TGTGCCAGCAGTTCCCTACAGGGGCAAGAGACCCAGTACTTC
14,TRBJ2-3,-,TRBV10-3,-,CAISDTGEGDTQYF,TGTGCCATCAGTGACACGGGGGAAGGAGATACGCAGTATTTT
13,TRBJ2-7,-,TRBV7-1,-,CASSSPGQGEQYF,TGTGCCAGCAGCTCCCCGGGACAAGGCGAGCAGTACTTC
15,TRBJ1-4,-,TRBV13,-,CASSSLDSKDAKLFF,TGTGCCAGCAGCTCCCTTGACAGCAAAGACGCAAAACTGTTTTTT
18,TRBJ2-1,-,TRBV11-2,-,CASSLPPLLSPNVNEQFF,TGTGCCAGCAGCTTACCCCCTCTACTGTCCCCGAATGTCAATGAGCAGTTCTTC
13,TRBJ2-3,-,TRBV30,-,CAWNTGEADTQYF,TGTGCCTGGAATACAGGGGAGGCAGATACGCAGTATTTT
13,TRBJ2-3,medium-sized,TRBV12-5,-,CASGLSPGSTQYF,TGTGCTAGTGGTTTGTCGCCGGGAAGTACGCAGTATTTT
13,TRBJ1-5,-,TRBV19,-,CASSIEGYQPQHF,TGTGCCAGTAGTATCGAGGGTTATCAGCCCCAGCATTTT
12,TRBJ1-2,-,TRBV29-1,TRBD1,CSVEGQGYGYTF,TGCAGCGTTGAAGGACAGGGATATGGCTACACCTTC
16,TRBJ2-6,-,TRBV4-1,TRBD2,CASNHPGGAGANVLTF,TGCGCCAGCAACCACCCGGGAGGGGCTGGGGCCAACGTCCTGACTTTC
13,TRBJ2-2,-,TRBV2,-,CASAAEVAGELFF,TGTGCCAGCGCAGCGGAGGTAGCCGGGGAGCTGTTTTTT
18,TRBJ2-2,-,TRBV7-3,TRBD2,CASSLNPLAGGYGGELFF,TGTGCCAGCAGCTTAAACCCCCTAGCGGGGGGGTACGGCGGGGAGCTGTTTTTT
14,TRBJ2-5,-,TRBV18,-,CASSPADLKETQYF,TGTGCCAGCTCACCAGCCGATCTAAAAGAGACCCAGTACTTC
15,TRBJ2-1,-,TRBV19,TRBD2,CASSIRLAGGNEQFF,TGTGCCAGTAGTATTAGACTAGCGGGGGGCAATGAGCAGTTCTTC
15,TRBJ2-5,once,TRBV7-9,TRBD1,CASSSSRTGGETQYF,TGTGCCAGCAGCTCCAGTCGGACAGGGGGAGAGACCCAGTACTTC
15,TRBJ1-1,few,TRBV5-1,TRBD1,CASSHTGADYTEAFF,TGCGCCAGCAGCCACACAGGGGCGGATTACACTGAAGCTTTCTTT
16,TRBJ1-3,-,TRBV11-2,TRBD1,CASSPGQARSGNTIYF,TGTGCCAGCAGCCCGGGACAGGCCCGCTCTGGAAACACCATATATTTT
13,TRBJ1-5,-,TRBV2,-,CASRGLGNQPQHF,TGTGCCAGCAGGGGGTTGGGCAATCAGCCCCAGCATTTT
13,TRBJ2-5,-,TRBV5-1,-,CASSPGLQETQYF,TGCGCCAGCAGCCCGGGGCTCCAAGAGACCCAGTACTTC
14,TRBJ2-3,-,TRBV29-1,-,CSVAPGRSTDTQYF,TGCAGCGTTGCTCCGGGACGGAGCACAGATACGCAGTATTTT
16,TRBJ1-1,-,TRBV10-3,-,CAIRRPVNKSNTEAFF,TGTGCCATCAGACGACCGGTTAATAAATCGAACACTGAAGCTTTCTTT
14,TRBJ2-1,-,TRBV6-5,-,CASSYSGAGNEQFF,TGTGCCAGCAGTTACTCGGGGGCGGGCAATGAGCAGTTCTTC
11,TRBJ2-1,-,TRBV7-3,-,CASSLKGEQFF,TGTGCCAGCAGCTTAAAGGGAGAGCAGTTCTTC
14,TRBJ1-3,-,TRBV21-1,-,CASSRNRSGNTIYF,TGTGCCAGCAGCAGAAACAGGTCTGGAAACACCATATATTTT
14,TRBJ1-6,-,TRBV5-1,-,CASSLEVGNSPLHF,TGCGCCAGCAGCTTGGAGGTAGGAAATTCACCCCTCCACTTT
16,TRBJ2-3,-,TRBV9,-,CASSGGEGGSTDTQYF,TGTGCCAGCAGCGGTGGGGAGGGGGGTAGCACAGATACGCAGTATTTT
15,TRBJ1-6,-,TRBV7-9,TRBD1,CASSLEGQGNSPLHF,TGTGCCAGCAGCTTAGAGGGACAGGGAAATTCACCCCTCCACTTT
14,TRBJ1-1,-,TRBV10-2,-,CASSGMTVNTEAFF,TGCGCCAGCAGTGGAATGACAGTTAACACTGAAGCTTTCTTT
14,TRBJ1-1,-,TRBV6-5,-,CASSYGRVGSEAFF,TGTGCCAGCAGTTACGGACGCGTCGGCTCTGAAGCTTTCTTT
15,TRBJ2-2,once,TRBV10-3,-,CAISADTAGGGELFF,TGTGCCATCAGTGCGGACACGGCAGGCGGCGGGGAGCTGTTTTTT
11,TRBJ1-1,-,TRBV20-1,-,CSAIGGTEAFF,TGCAGTGCTATTGGCGGGACTGAAGCTTTCTTT
17,TRBJ2-2,-,TRBV30,-,CAWSVNLPTINTGELFF,TGTGCCTGGAGTGTAAACCTCCCGACGATCAACACCGGGGAGCTGTTTTTT
13,TRBJ1-1,-,TRBV6-1,-,CASSESQNTEAFF,TGTGCCAGCAGTGAAAGTCAGAACACTGAAGCTTTCTTT
13,TRBJ2-2,-,TRBV5-1,-,CASSPIAGGELFF,TGCGCCAGCAGCCCTATTGCTGGCGGGGAGCTGTTTTTT
15,TRBJ2-5,few,TRBV7-2,TRBD1,CASSSTRQGTETQYF,TGTGCCAGCAGCTCAACCCGACAGGGGACGGAGACCCAGTACTTC
15,TRBJ1-1,-,TRBV6-1,-,CASTANVQGSTEAFF,TGTGCCAGCACTGCCAATGTACAGGGTAGCACTGAAGCTTTCTTT
12,TRBJ1-6,-,TRBV30,-,CAWGDNNSPLHF,TGTGCCTGGGGGGACAATAATTCACCCCTCCACTTT
15,TRBJ1-2,once,TRBV7-2,-,CASSPVSVSVGGYTF,TGTGCCAGCAGCCCCGTCTCGGTGTCTGTGGGGGGCTACACCTTC
13,TRBJ2-5,-,TRBV6-1,TRBD2,CASSGSGEETQYF,TGTGCCAGCAGTGGGAGCGGGGAAGAGACCCAGTACTTC
15,TRBJ1-6,-,TRBV4-2,-,CASSQGAFYNSPLHF,TGTGCCAGCAGCCAAGGGGCATTTTATAATTCACCCCTCCACTTT
14,TRBJ1-6,-,TRBV27,-,CASVDPRTNSPLHF,TGTGCCAGCGTCGACCCCCGTACTAATTCACCCCTCCACTTT
15,TRBJ2-3,-,TRBV7-2,-,CASSPSRGATDTQYF,TGTGCCAGCAGCCCGAGTCGCGGGGCTACAGATACGCAGTATTTT
13,TRBJ1-3,-,TRBV2,-,CASREQAGNTIYF,TGTGCCAGCCGGGAGCAGGCTGGAAACACCATATATTTT
11,TRBJ2-3,-,TRBV4-1,-,CASSQEYTQYF,TGCGCCAGCAGCCAAGAATATACGCAGTATTTT
16,TRBJ2-1,-,TRBV11-2,-,CASRNLRGSSYNEQFF,TGTGCCAGCAGAAATCTTCGGGGAAGCTCCTACAATGAGCAGTTCTTC
13,TRBJ1-2,-,TRBV30,TRBD1,CAWAGDRGNGYTF,TGTGCCTGGGCGGGGGACAGGGGAAACGGCTACACCTTC
16,TRBJ2-5,-,TRBV7-7,-,CASSLFPAGTQETQYF,TGTGCCAGCAGCTTATTCCCGGCAGGGACGCAAGAGACCCAGTACTTC
12,TRBJ1-5,few,TRBV19,-,CASSIGGQPQHF,TGTGCCAGTAGTATAGGGGGCCAGCCCCAGCATTTT
11,TRBJ2-1,-,TRBV12-5,-,CASAPKDEQFF,TGTGCTAGTGCCCCTAAGGATGAGCAGTTCTTC
12,TRBJ2-2,-,TRBV9,-,CASRQDTGELFF,TGTGCCAGCAGACAAGACACCGGGGAGCTGTTTTTT
14,TRBJ2-7,-,TRBV7-3,-,CASSPQGTSVEQYF,TGTGCCAGCAGCCCCCAAGGGACATCCGTCGAGCAGTACTTC
16,TRBJ2-3,-,TRBV21-1,-,CASSNQLAGGTDTQYF,TGTGCCAGCAGCAACCAGCTAGCGGGGGGTACAGATACGCAGTATTTT